The 11 T cell receptor beta chains reported below all come from one sample, sequenced in a study of T cell clonotyping in hematopoietic cell transplantation. TCRdb's table, derived via immunoSEQ multiplex PCR, lists solely in-frame clones and lacks some. Here the sample spans approximately 8,400 clones, roughly nine tenths being singletons. Sequencing used peripheral blood mononuclear cells, obtained at the time of graft-versus-host disease after allogeneic stem cell transplant. The receptors derive from a male patient aged 55-69 years who had an allogeneic stem cell transplant from a related donor, so the T cells may come from the graft donor. Some clones in this sample may be carry-over from other donors' samples.

The chain has TRBV19 and TRBJ1-2; tentative D call: TRBD1 (5 bases). CDR1 is LNHDA and CDR2 is SQIVND in the germline V gene (reference sequence). This CDR3 contains 13 residues. The V gene lost 5 bases and the J gene lost 8 bases, with 15 bases spanning the gap. The DNA for the CDR3 is TGTGCCAGTAGTCCAGACCAGGGAAGAGGCTACACCTTC. This encodes CASSPDQGRGYTF.

Written as DNA, the CDR3 is TGCAGCGTTGAAGGGCTAGCGGGGGGGTTGAACTCCTACGAGCAGTACTTC. Amino acid sequence: CSVEGLAGGLNSYEQYF. The rearrangement links TRBV29-1 to TRBJ2-7; 12 bases fit TRBD2. Trimming cost V 1 base and J 0 bases; bases outside gene matches: 7. Germline V lookup: CDR1 SQVTM, CDR2 ANQGSEA. The CDR3 runs 17 residues.

J is TRBJ2-7 and V is TRBV19; a weak D match, TRBD2 (6 bases). V lost 9 bases and J lost 4, with 25 bases in between. The CDR3 spans 16 residues. Per the germline V gene, CDR1 is LNHDA and CDR2 is SQIVND (reference sequence). The CDR3 DNA reads TGTGCCAGCTCATTCAGTAGGGGACTCCGTTCTTACGAGCAGTACTTC. This sequence encodes CASSFSRGLRSYEQYF.

This clone appeared once. The J gene is TRBJ2-2, the V gene TRBV7-9; no definite D call. CDR1 and CDR2 (germline): SEHNR, FQNEAQ (reference sequence). V lost 5 bases, J lost 2 bases, and 15 bases lay in between. The CDR3 totals 16 residues. In DNA form, the CDR3 reads TGTGCCAGCAGCATATTAGAGGACGGTAACACCGGGGAGCTGTTTTTT. Translating it yields CASSILEDGNTGELFF.

This chain uses TRBV11-2 with TRBJ2-5; TRBD2 matches 7 bases. This CDR3 spans 16 amino acids. J was trimmed by 5 bases and V by 2 bases; bases with no gene match: 11. CDR1 and CDR2 (germline): SGHAT, FQNNGV. CDR3 protein: CASSLLSGDGRETQYF. The CDR3 nucleotides are TGTGCCAGCAGCTTATTGAGCGGGGACGGGCGGGAGACCCAGTACTTC.

This clone was found once. The chain employs TRBV6-4 and TRBJ2-1; D ambiguous. The CDR3 has 15 residues. Germline V gene data show CDR1 as MRHNA and CDR2 as SNTAGT. The ends were cut back, 3 bases at V and 0 bases at J, with 9 bases in the middle. This CDR3 reads CASSESVSSYNEQFF. The CDR3 region has the DNA TGTGCCAGCAGTGAGTCGGTTAGCTCCTACAATGAGCAGTTCTTC.

The rearrangement joins TRBV19 to TRBJ1-3; D is uncertain. Germline V CDR1 and CDR2: LNHDA, SQIVND (reference sequence). The CDR3 consists of 13 residues. V lost 4 bases to trimming and J lost 4 bases, with 8 bases between them. CDR3 bases: TGTGCCAGTAGTACCTACAACGGAAACACCATATATTTT. Its protein product is CASSTYNGNTIYF.

The rearrangement uses TRBV19 and TRBJ2-1; D is unclear. This CDR3 is 13 amino acids long. The germline V gene has CDR1 LNHDA and CDR2 SQIVND (reference sequence). V was pared by 6 bases and J by 8 bases, with 14 bases between. The CDR3 loop reads CASSPWGGDEQFF. For the CDR3, the DNA is TGTGCCAGTAGCCCTTGGGGTGGGGATGAGCAGTTCTTC.

The chain links TRBV2 to TRBJ2-3; D gene unclear. Trimming took off 4 bases at V and 2 bases at J, with 1 base between the two ends. Looked up from germline, CDR1 is SNHLY and CDR2 is FYNNEI. The CDR3 has 11 amino acids. The CDR3 here is CASSVTDTQYF. The CDR3 DNA follows: TGTGCCAGCAGTGTCACAGATACGCAGTATTTT.

This chain joins TRBV6-1 and TRBJ2-3; maybe TRBD2 (5 bases). V lost 4 bases and J lost 0, with 8 bases in between. The CDR3 covers 14 residues. CDR1 and CDR2 from the germline V gene are MNHNS and SASEGT. The CDR3 is CASSAGMSTDTQYF. CDR3 nucleotides: TGTGCCAGCAGTGCGGGGATGAGCACAGATACGCAGTATTTT.

This clone was detected only once. The chain is built from TRBV7-2 and TRBJ2-2; 11 nucleotides match TRBD2. This CDR3 has 16 residues. V shed 5 bases, J shed 5 bases, and the junction held 7 bases outside the gene matches. CDR1 and CDR2 from the germline V gene are SGHTA and FQGNSA. CDR3 in amino acids: CASSGTSGYNTGELFF. The CDR3 coding sequence is TGTGCCAGCAGCGGGACTAGCGGTTACAATACCGGGGAGCTGTTTTTT. Based on the CDR3 plus reference TRBV7-2 and TRBJ2-2, the full variable domain is GAGVSQSPSNKVTEKGKDVELRCDPISGHTALYWYRQSLGQGLEFLIYFQGNSAPDKSGLPSDRFSAERTGGSVSTLTIQRTQQEDSAVYLCASSGTSGYNTGELFFGEGSRLTVL.